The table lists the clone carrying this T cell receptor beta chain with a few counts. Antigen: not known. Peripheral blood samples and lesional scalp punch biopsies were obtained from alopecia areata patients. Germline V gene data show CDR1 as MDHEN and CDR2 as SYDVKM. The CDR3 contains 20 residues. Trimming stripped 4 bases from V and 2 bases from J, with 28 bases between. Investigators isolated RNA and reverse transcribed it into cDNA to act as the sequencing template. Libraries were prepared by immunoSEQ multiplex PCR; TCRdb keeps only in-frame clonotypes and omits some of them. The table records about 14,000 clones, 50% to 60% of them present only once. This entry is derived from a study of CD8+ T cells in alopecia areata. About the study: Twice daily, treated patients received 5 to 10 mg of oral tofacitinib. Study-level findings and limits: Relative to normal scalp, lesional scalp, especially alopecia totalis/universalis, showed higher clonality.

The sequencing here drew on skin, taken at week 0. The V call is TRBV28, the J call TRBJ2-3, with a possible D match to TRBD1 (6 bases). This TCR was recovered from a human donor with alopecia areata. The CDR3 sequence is CASSWPDSGGRRVLTDTQYF. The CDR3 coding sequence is TGTGCCAGCAGTTGGCCGGACAGTGGGGGACGAAGGGTCCTCACAGATACGCAGTATTTT.